This note documents a single T cell receptor beta chain sequence. This sample is drawn from a study of radiation and T cells in renal cell carcinoma. Data came from immunoSEQ multiplex PCR; TCRdb stores just in-frame clones and leaves some out. The sample lists around 95,000 clones; 80% to 90% were seen once. Regarding time point: blood 4 weeks post-SBRT, at nephrectomy. Treatment in this sample: 15 Gy SBRT to primary tumor, nephrectomy 4 weeks later. With 2 bases clipped from V and 0 bases from J, the junction kept 7 bases outside the gene matches. Germline CDR1 is SGHRS and CDR2 is YFSETQ. The CDR3 has 18 amino acids.

This clonotype originated in a man in his 60s with renal cell carcinoma. The V gene is TRBV5-1, the J gene TRBJ2-2; 10 bases agree with TRBD2. The specimen comprised blood, sampled from a patient whose treatment included radiotherapy and nephrectomy. CDR3 in amino acids: CASSFTLAGATNTGELFF. The CDR3 DNA sequence: TGCGCCAGCAGCTTTACTCTAGCGGGAGCGACGAACACCGGGGAGCTGTTTTTT.